These T cell receptor beta chains were read from a single sample in a study of blood T cell repertoires in COVID-19. Using immunoSEQ multiplex PCR, the repertoire was profiled, and TCRdb retains in-frame clones only, with some absent. The data show about 180,000 clones, with roughly nine tenths seen just once and 1.5% to 2% held by the top ten. The source material was peripheral blood. Receptors were obtained from a man younger than 35 who had recovered from COVID-19. The CDR3 runs from the conserved cysteine through the conserved F or W. The order of the fields is D gene, V gene, J gene, clone size, CDR3 DNA, CDR3 protein. A D gene is named only where the DNA matches it firmly. A row's size may be missing; if present it is once, few, many or a size class.

d_call: -; v_call: TRBV27; j_call: TRBJ1-4; clone_size: -; cdr3_nt: TGTGCCAGCAACCCCAACTACGCAACTAATGAAAAACTGTTTTTT; cdr3_aa: CASNPNYATNEKLFF
d_call: TRBD2; v_call: TRBV5-1; j_call: TRBJ2-2; clone_size: -; cdr3_nt: TGCGCCAGCAGCGGGACTAGCGGGAGAAAGGCCGGGGAGCTGTTTTTT; cdr3_aa: CASSGTSGRKAGELFF
d_call: -; v_call: TRBV28; j_call: TRBJ2-7; clone_size: -; cdr3_nt: TGTGCCAGCAGCCTCCTCGACAGAAGAACTTACGAGCAGTACTTC; cdr3_aa: CASSLLDRRTYEQYF
d_call: -; v_call: TRBV2; j_call: TRBJ2-1; clone_size: -; cdr3_nt: TGTGCCAGCCGCAGTAGCTCCGACAATGAGCAGTTCTTC; cdr3_aa: CASRSSSDNEQFF
d_call: TRBD1; v_call: TRBV6-5; j_call: TRBJ1-6; clone_size: -; cdr3_nt: TGTGCCAGCAGACTGGACAGGGATAATTCACCCCTCCACTTT; cdr3_aa: CASRLDRDNSPLHF
d_call: -; v_call: TRBV19; j_call: TRBJ1-4; clone_size: -; cdr3_nt: TGTGCCAGTAGTATGTTTCTATCTAATGAAAAACTGTTTTTT; cdr3_aa: CASSMFLSNEKLFF
d_call: -; v_call: TRBV11-1; j_call: TRBJ1-5; clone_size: -; cdr3_nt: TGTGCCAGCAGCCTCGGGGGGGAGAGCAATCAGCCCCAGCATTTT; cdr3_aa: CASSLGGESNQPQHF
d_call: TRBD2; v_call: TRBV23-1; j_call: TRBJ2-3; clone_size: -; cdr3_nt: TGCGCCAGCAGTAGTGAGCTAGCGGGAGCTCGCACAGATACGCAGTATTTT; cdr3_aa: CASSSELAGARTDTQYF
d_call: TRBD1; v_call: TRBV28; j_call: TRBJ2-7; clone_size: -; cdr3_nt: TGTGCCAGCAGGCGACAGGGCTACGAGCAGTACTTC; cdr3_aa: CASRRQGYEQYF
d_call: TRBD2; v_call: TRBV28; j_call: TRBJ2-1; clone_size: -; cdr3_nt: TGTGCCAGCAGTTCCACCGGGACTAGAGAAGGGCAGTTCTTC; cdr3_aa: CASSSTGTREGQFF
d_call: -; v_call: TRBV7-2; j_call: TRBJ1-2; clone_size: -; cdr3_nt: TGTGCCAGCAGCCCTAGACAGCACTATGGCTACACCTTC; cdr3_aa: CASSPRQHYGYTF
d_call: TRBD1; v_call: TRBV29-1; j_call: TRBJ1-2; clone_size: -; cdr3_nt: TGCAGCGTTGAGGACAGGAACTATGGCTACACCTTC; cdr3_aa: CSVEDRNYGYTF
d_call: TRBD1; v_call: TRBV5-4; j_call: TRBJ1-2; clone_size: -; cdr3_nt: TGTGCCAGCAGCGGCCTGCAGGGGGCTCACTATGGCTACACCTTC; cdr3_aa: CASSGLQGAHYGYTF
d_call: TRBD1; v_call: TRBV6-6; j_call: TRBJ1-2; clone_size: -; cdr3_nt: TGTGCCAGCGCATCCGACAGGGTAGCTAACTATGGCTACACCTTC; cdr3_aa: CASASDRVANYGYTF
d_call: TRBD1; v_call: TRBV2; j_call: TRBJ2-5; clone_size: -; cdr3_nt: TGTGCCAGCAGTCCCGACAGGGAAGAGACCCAGTACTTC; cdr3_aa: CASSPDREETQYF
d_call: -; v_call: TRBV7-9; j_call: TRBJ2-1; clone_size: -; cdr3_nt: TGTGCCAGCAGCTTAGAGGTGTGGGAGCGGTTCTTC; cdr3_aa: CASSLEVWERFF
d_call: TRBD2; v_call: TRBV3-1/TRBV3-2; j_call: TRBJ2-7; clone_size: -; cdr3_nt: TGTGCCAGCAGCCAAGGGCTGGGACTAGCTTATTACGAGCAGTACTTC; cdr3_aa: CASSQGLGLAYYEQYF
d_call: TRBD1; v_call: TRBV7-9; j_call: TRBJ2-5; clone_size: -; cdr3_nt: TGTGCCAGCAGCCCCGGACAGGGGGCCGAGACCCAGTACTTC; cdr3_aa: CASSPGQGAETQYF
d_call: -; v_call: TRBV18; j_call: TRBJ2-7; clone_size: -; cdr3_nt: TGTGCCAGCTCACCAGGATCGGGGTCGGGGATTTCCTACGAGCAGTACTTC; cdr3_aa: CASSPGSGSGISYEQYF
d_call: -; v_call: TRBV5-4; j_call: TRBJ1-2; clone_size: once; cdr3_nt: TGTGCCAGCAGCTTAGACCGGGTGCAAGGCTACACCTTC; cdr3_aa: CASSLDRVQGYTF
d_call: TRBD1; v_call: TRBV5-4; j_call: TRBJ2-7; clone_size: -; cdr3_nt: TGTGCCAGCAGCCGTTGGCAGGGACAGGGGAACTACGAGCAGTACTTC; cdr3_aa: CASSRWQGQGNYEQYF
d_call: TRBD1; v_call: TRBV2; j_call: TRBJ2-1; clone_size: -; cdr3_nt: TGTGCCAGCAGGATGACAGGGGGCTCCTACAATGAGCAGTTCTTC; cdr3_aa: CASRMTGGSYNEQFF
d_call: TRBD1; v_call: TRBV20-1; j_call: TRBJ1-3; clone_size: -; cdr3_nt: TGCAGTGCTAGTTACTCTCAGGGGGTCGGAAACACCATATATTTT; cdr3_aa: CSASYSQGVGNTIYF
d_call: TRBD1; v_call: TRBV12-3/TRBV12-4; j_call: TRBJ2-4; clone_size: -; cdr3_nt: TGTGCCAGCAGCCCCGGGACAGGGGACATTCAGTACTTC; cdr3_aa: CASSPGTGDIQYF